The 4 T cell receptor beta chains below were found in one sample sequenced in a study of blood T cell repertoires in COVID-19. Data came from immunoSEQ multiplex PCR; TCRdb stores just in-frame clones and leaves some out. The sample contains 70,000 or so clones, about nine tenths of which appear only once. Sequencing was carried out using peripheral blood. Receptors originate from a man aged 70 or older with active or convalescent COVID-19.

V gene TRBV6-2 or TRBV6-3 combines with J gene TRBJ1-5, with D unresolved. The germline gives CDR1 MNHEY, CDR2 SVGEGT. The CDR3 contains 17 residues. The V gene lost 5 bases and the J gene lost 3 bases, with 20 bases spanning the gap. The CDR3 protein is CASSIRDLRVDNQPQHF. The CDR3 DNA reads TGTGCCAGCAGTATCCGGGATTTAAGGGTAGACAATCAGCCCCAGCATTTT.

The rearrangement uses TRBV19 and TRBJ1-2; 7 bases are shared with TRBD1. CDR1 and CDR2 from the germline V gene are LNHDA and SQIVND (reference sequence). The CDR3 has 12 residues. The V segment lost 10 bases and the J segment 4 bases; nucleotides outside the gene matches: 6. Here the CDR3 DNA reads TGTGCCACCAGCAGGGGGATCTATGGCTACACCTTC. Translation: CATSRGIYGYTF.

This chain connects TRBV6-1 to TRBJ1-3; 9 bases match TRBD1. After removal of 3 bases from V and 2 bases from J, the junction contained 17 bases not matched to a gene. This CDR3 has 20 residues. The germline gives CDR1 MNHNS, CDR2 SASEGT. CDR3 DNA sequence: TGTGCCAGCAGTGAGCGGACCGGGACAGGGCTTTTTCCGACTGGAAACACCATATATTTT. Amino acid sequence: CASSERTGTGLFPTGNTIYF.

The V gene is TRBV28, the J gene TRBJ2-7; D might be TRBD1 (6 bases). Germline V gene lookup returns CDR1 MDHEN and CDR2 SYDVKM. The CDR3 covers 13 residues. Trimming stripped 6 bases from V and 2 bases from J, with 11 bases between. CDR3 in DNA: TGTGCCAGCAGCCCGGGACAAACCTACGAGCAGTACTTC. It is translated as CASSPGQTYEQYF.